Detailed here is one TCR beta chain. Its antigen is as yet unknown. Presence of unique molecular identifiers characterized the TCR beta cDNA libraries. There were roughly 0.95 to 10 million T cells, and 480,000 or so cDNA molecules came from them. One entry per CDR3 protein results from TCRdb running MiXCR on the PCR reads. The profile covers fewer than 600,000 distinct CDR3 sequences, with roughly 46% appearing a single time and about 12% taken by the ten largest. The germline V gene has CDR1 ENHRY and CDR2 SYGVKD. V was pared by 3 bases and J by 5 bases, with 16 bases between. CDR3 length equals 15 residues. The data were taken from a study of post-analysis software for immune sequencing data. Whole-study context: The disease courses covered relapsing-remitting, secondary progressive and progressive-relapsing multiple sclerosis.

Broader study findings: With TRBV5-6, TRBV5-1 and TRBV20-1 included, several TRBV segments were more frequent in patients than in controls. Analysis by F measure revealed that same-batch samples clustered strongly together. Controls showed significantly higher normalized Chao1 diversity than did multiple sclerosis patients.

V and J are TRBV10-3 and TRBJ1-1; perhaps TRBD1 as D (5 bases). Sequencing was carried out using blood. The TCR originated in a girl under 18 with multiple sclerosis. The CDR3 region has the DNA TGTGCCATCAGTGAATCTAGGGCAGGGTTGACTGAAGCTTTCTTT. This sequence encodes CAISESRAGLTEAFF.